The TCR beta chain under discussion was sequenced for a study of human T cells and chemical hapten exposure. What the library attached to individual cDNA molecules were unique molecular identifiers. TCRdb reanalysed the RACE reads using MiXCR and keeps one entry per CDR3 protein. Found here are approximately 87,000 distinct CDR3 sequences, about an eighth of them singletons; the top ten hold about 3%. Time point defined: patch test 2, 6 weeks after DPC sensitization. As for treatment: therapeutic diphenylcyclopropenone sensitization with weekly scalp DPC. The starting material, unfractionated whole blood, was used for total RNA extraction. The TCR sequence derives from a middle-aged woman with alopecia areata. Some clones in this sample may be carry-over from other donors' samples. The input for sequencing was whole blood, taken in connection with sensitization to the hapten diphenylcyclopropenone (DPC).

The CDR3 region is CASSPQASWDEQFF. The CDR3 region has the DNA TGTGCCAGCTCACCGCAGGCTAGTTGGGATGAGCAGTTCTTC. J is TRBJ2-1 and V is TRBV18, with no clear D. Germline V gives CDR1 KGHSH, CDR2 LQKENI. This CDR3 spans 14 amino acids. V gave up 3 bases and J gave up 8 bases, with 14 bases separating them.